This paragraph covers one TCR beta chain sequence. Its antigen is unidentified. The germline V and J ends were trimmed by 2 bases and 8 bases, with 10 bases remaining between them. This CDR3 has 12 amino acids. Germline V CDR1 and CDR2: SGHDT, YYEEEE. Treatment defined: approximately 9-day PBMC culture with coronavirus spike peptide pools or control peptides (ViraFEST assay). Investigators obtained the unexposed donor's CD4+ T cells before the COVID-19 pandemic (2011-2018). At the Johns Hopkins FTIC core, DNA taken from cultured CD4+ T cells was sequenced by way of the Oncomine TCR Beta short-read assay. It was cultured CD4+ T cells from which genomic DNA was extracted. TCRdb used MiXCR to reprocess the PCR reads, holding one entry per CDR3 protein. The data show several thousand distinct CDR3 sequences, roughly 30% seen once. This entry is derived from a study of vaccination and CD4 T cells after COVID-19. Broader study findings: There was no significant change from about 20 to 38 median reactive clonotypes.

Specimen: CD4+ T cells from blood, cultured in vitro. The receptor's source is a human donor in good health. The rearrangement uses TRBV5-6 and TRBJ1-1, with D maybe TRBD1 (6 bases). The CDR3 DNA reads as TGTGCCAGCAGCTTAAATACAGGGGAAGCTTTCTTT. Its translation: CASSLNTGEAFF. Combining the CDR3 with reference TRBV5-6 and TRBJ1-1 gives the whole variable domain DAGVTQSPTHLIKTRGQQVTLRCSPKSGHDTVSWYQQALGQGPQFIFQYYEEEERQRGNFPDRFSGHQFPNYSSELNVNALLLGDSALYLCASSLNTGEAFFGQGTRLTVV.